What follows is one T cell receptor beta chain and its context. The data were taken from a study of T cell changes during pregnancy in multiple sclerosis. Germline CDR1 and CDR2: SEHNR and FQNEAQ (reference sequence). CDR3 length: 13 amino acids. V lost 3 bases and J 9 bases, leaving 12 bases between the germline ends. The table came from immunoSEQ multiplex PCR; TCRdb's copy has only in-frame clones and leaves some out. The data show approximately 65,000 clones, approximately 96% seen once. Sequences were derived from CD8+ T cells from peripheral blood mononuclear cells, sampled after pregnancy. The receptor's source is a female donor with multiple sclerosis, enrolled in a pregnancy study. The chain joins TRBV7-9 to TRBJ2-4; weak D call: TRBD1 (6 bases). The CDR3 spells CASSLPADSIQYF. CDR3 DNA sequence: TGTGCCAGCAGCTTGCCAGCGGACAGCATTCAGTACTTC.